The rows below give T cell receptor beta chains drawn from one sample of a study of blood T cells in healthy people across ages. TCRdb called the 5' RACE reads again in MiXCR, with one record for every CDR3 protein. The repertoire holds approximately 360,000 distinct CDR3 sequences, with roughly half as singletons. The source material was blood. The receptors originated from a man between 60 and 75 years old in good health. Both conserved end residues are part of each CDR3. D genes are given only for firm matches. Size tells how often a clone was seen (once, few, many) or the class of an expanded clone, and some rows leave it out.

d_call	v_call	j_call	clone_size	cdr3_aa	cdr3_nt
TRBD2	TRBV6-1	TRBJ2-7	few	CATRRELYEQYF	TGTGCCACCAGGCGGGAGTTGTACGAGCAGTACTTC
.	TRBV7-9	TRBJ2-1	once	CASSLDRAPSYNEQFF	TGTGCCAGCAGCTTAGACAGGGCACCCTCCTACAATGAGCAGTTCTTC
.	TRBV29-1	TRBJ2-5	few	CSVEQGQETQYF	TGCAGCGTTGAGCAGGGTCAAGAGACCCAGTACTTC
TRBD1	TRBV20-1	TRBJ2-1	.	CSAKPGTGSYREQFF	TGCAGTGCTAAACCCGGGACAGGCAGTTACCGTGAGCAGTTCTTC
.	TRBV29-1	TRBJ2-2	.	CSAVGGGELFF	TGCAGCGCGGTGGGAGGCGGGGAGCTGTTTTTT
TRBD1	TRBV29-1	TRBJ2-7	.	CSVVGGPDRGDYEQYF	TGCAGCGTTGTGGGGGGACCCGACAGGGGGGACTACGAGCAGTACTTC
.	TRBV7-6	TRBJ2-5	.	CASSSTPFRGMGMGTQYF	TGTGCCAGCAGCTCAACCCCCTTTCGTGGGATGGGAATGGGGACCCAGTACTTC
.	TRBV5-1	TRBJ2-5	.	CASGLQASLETQYF	TGCGCCAGCGGCTTACAAGCGAGTTTAGAGACCCAGTACTTC
.	TRBV7-9	TRBJ2-1	.	CASGGQTNEQFF	TGTGCCAGCGGCGGACAGACCAATGAGCAGTTCTTC
TRBD1	TRBV7-4	TRBJ2-7	few	CASSLEQGAVYEQYF	TGTGCCAGCAGCTTAGAACAGGGGGCGGTCTACGAGCAGTACTTC
TRBD1	TRBV7-2	TRBJ1-2	.	CASSGSGQRPNYGYTF	TGTGCCAGCAGCGGGTCGGGACAGCGACCTAACTATGGCTACACCTTC
.	TRBV7-6	TRBJ2-7	.	CASSLGSGANYEQYF	TGTGCCAGCAGCTTAGGATCGGGAGCTAACTACGAGCAGTACTTC
.	TRBV20-1	TRBJ2-7	.	CRVKSYEQYF	TGCAGGGTGAAGTCCTACGAGCAGTACTTC
TRBD1	TRBV28	TRBJ2-5	few	CASRPGQEYQETQYF	TGTGCCAGCAGGCCGGGACAGGAGTACCAAGAGACCCAGTACTTC
TRBD1	TRBV12-3/TRBV12-4	TRBJ2-2	.	CASSPTGTGIANTGELFF	TGTGCCAGCAGTCCGACCGGGACAGGGATTGCGAACACCGGGGAGCTGTTTTTT
TRBD2	TRBV4-2	TRBJ2-7	.	CASSPGTIDLSYEQYF	TGTGCCAGCAGCCCCGGGACTATTGATCTCTCCTACGAGCAGTACTTC
TRBD1	TRBV29-1	TRBJ2-3	few	CSVEGIYEKGGGDTQYF	TGCAGCGTTGAAGGGATCTACGAAAAAGGGGGCGGGGATACGCAGTATTTT